Included here is one T cell receptor (beta chain) sequence, with context. The antigen remains undetermined. This specimen comes from a study of Graves' ophthalmopathy and Graves' hyperthyroidism. Study details: Stable hyperthyroidism denotes an absence of ophthalmopathy throughout 18 months of follow-up.

Investigators amplified TCR beta CDR3 regions from RNA transcripts. An initial RT-PCR round employing HTBI primers preceded a second-round multiplex PCR. TCRdb passed the multiplex PCR reads through MiXCR, listing each CDR3 protein once. This sample has around 1.1 million distinct CDR3 sequences, with 36% found just once. CDR3 length: 11 amino acids. Per the germline V gene, CDR1 is SQVTM and CDR2 is ANQGSEA. V gave up 3 bases and J gave up 7 bases, with 6 bases separating them. Hyperthyroidism patients were newly diagnosed, ill under 2 months, and aged 18 to 65 years. Notes on the study in general: Ophthalmopathy versus stable hyperthyroidism: 13-signature model gave roughly 88% sensitivity, around 81% specificity.

This clonotype was obtained from an adult man with Graves' hyperthyroidism. The chain carries TRBV29-1 and TRBJ2-2; no clear D gene. Source material: peripheral blood or thyroid tissue (not recorded which). The CDR3, as DNA: TGCAGCGTTGATCGTGGCGGGGAGCTGTTTTTT. Its translation is CSVDRGGELFF.